What follows describes a single TCR beta chain. TCRdb keeps only in-frame clones here, not all; method: immunoSEQ multiplex PCR. The sample holds about 130,000 clones; approximately 91% are singletons and the top ten take more than 1%. The record originates from a study of T cell responses to AZD1222 COVID-19 vaccine. CDR1 and CDR2 (germline): KGHSH, LQKENI. The V gene lost 0 bases and the J gene lost 4 bases, with 15 bases spanning the gap. The CDR3 loop spans 16 amino acids. Here the sequenced sample was peripheral blood, taken 28 days after the second AZD1222 dose. The TCR was taken from an adult who received the AZD1222 COVID-19 vaccine. The chain uses TRBV18 and TRBJ1-2; no clear D gene. The CDR3, as DNA: TGTGCCAGCTCACCACCGAGGGCGGCTTACGCCTATGGCTACACCTTC. Its translation: CASSPPRAAYAYGYTF.